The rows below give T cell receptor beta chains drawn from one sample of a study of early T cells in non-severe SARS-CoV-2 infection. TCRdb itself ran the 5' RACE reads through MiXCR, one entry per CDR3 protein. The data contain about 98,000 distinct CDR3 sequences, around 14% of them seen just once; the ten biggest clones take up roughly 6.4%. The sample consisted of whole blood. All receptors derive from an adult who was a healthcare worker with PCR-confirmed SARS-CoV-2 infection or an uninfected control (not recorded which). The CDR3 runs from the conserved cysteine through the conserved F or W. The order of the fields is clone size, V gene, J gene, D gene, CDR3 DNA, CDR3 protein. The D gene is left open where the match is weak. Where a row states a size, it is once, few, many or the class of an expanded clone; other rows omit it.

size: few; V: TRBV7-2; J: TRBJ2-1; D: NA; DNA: TGTGCCAGCCGGCCTGGCGGGCGCTCCTACAATGAGCAGTTCTTC; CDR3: CASRPGGRSYNEQFF
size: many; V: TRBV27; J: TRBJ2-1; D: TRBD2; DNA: TGTGCCAGCAGTTTCGGACTAGCGGGACTCTCCTACAATGAGCAGTTCTTC; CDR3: CASSFGLAGLSYNEQFF
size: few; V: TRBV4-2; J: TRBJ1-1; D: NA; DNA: TGTGCCAGCAGCCAAGATCCCGGGTTCGCAGAGACTGAAGCTTTCTTT; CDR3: CASSQDPGFAETEAFF
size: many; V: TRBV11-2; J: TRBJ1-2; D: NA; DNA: TGTGCCAGCAGCCCCCCCTCTCCGGATGGCTACACCTTC; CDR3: CASSPPSPDGYTF
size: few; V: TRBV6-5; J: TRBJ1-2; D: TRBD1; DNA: TGTGCCAGCAGTTCTCAGGGACAGGGGAACTATGGCTACACCTTC; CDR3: CASSSQGQGNYGYTF
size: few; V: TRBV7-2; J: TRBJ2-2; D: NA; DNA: TGTGCCAGCAGGCTCACTAGCTCCACCGGGGAGCTGTTTTTT; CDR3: CASRLTSSTGELFF
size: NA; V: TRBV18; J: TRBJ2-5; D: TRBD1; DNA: TGTGCCAGCTCACCACCGGCCCCTCAACAGGGGCTACAAGAGACCCAGTACTTC; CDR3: CASSPPAPQQGLQETQYF
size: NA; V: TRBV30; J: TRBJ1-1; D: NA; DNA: TGTGCCTGGAGTGTACAAAGGGACACTGAAGCTTTCTTT; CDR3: CAWSVQRDTEAFF
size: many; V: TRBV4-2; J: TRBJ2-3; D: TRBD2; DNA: TGTGCCAGCAGCCCGCAACTGTCAGCGGGAAGGACAGATACGCAGTATTTT; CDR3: CASSPQLSAGRTDTQYF
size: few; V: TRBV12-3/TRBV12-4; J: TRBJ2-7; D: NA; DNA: TGTGCCAGCAGTTTATCGCAGGGATTTACCTACGAGCAGTACTTC; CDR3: CASSLSQGFTYEQYF
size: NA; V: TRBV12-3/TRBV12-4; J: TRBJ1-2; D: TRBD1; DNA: TGTGCCAGCAGTAGGGACAGCGGAGGCTACACCTTC; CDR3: CASSRDSGGYTF
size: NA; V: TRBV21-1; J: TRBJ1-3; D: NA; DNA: TGTGCCAGCAGCAACCAGGTGGATCCTGGAAACACCATATATTTT; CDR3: CASSNQVDPGNTIYF
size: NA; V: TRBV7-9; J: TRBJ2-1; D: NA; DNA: TGTGCCAGCACCCTGGACCTAATATACAATGAGCAGTTCTTC; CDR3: CASTLDLIYNEQFF
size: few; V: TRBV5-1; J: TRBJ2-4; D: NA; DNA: TGCGCCAGCAGCCAGGACCCCGAAAACATTCAGTACTTC; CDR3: CASSQDPENIQYF
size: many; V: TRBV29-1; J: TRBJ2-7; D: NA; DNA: TGCAGCGTGAAAATGGGACCGGGCGAGCAGTACTTC; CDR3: CSVKMGPGEQYF